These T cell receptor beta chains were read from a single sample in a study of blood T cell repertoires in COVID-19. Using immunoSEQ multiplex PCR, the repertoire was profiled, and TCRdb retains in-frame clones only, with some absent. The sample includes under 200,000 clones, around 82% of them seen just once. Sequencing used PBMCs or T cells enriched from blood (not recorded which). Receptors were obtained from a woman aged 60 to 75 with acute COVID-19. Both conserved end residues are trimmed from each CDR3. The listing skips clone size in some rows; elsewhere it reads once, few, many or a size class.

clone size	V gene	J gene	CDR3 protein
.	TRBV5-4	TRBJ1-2	ASRGLIDGYT
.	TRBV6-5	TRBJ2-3	ASRRQVSSTDTQY
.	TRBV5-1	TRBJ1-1	ASSLGDSNTEAF
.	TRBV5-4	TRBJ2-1	ASSLPGDRFNEQF
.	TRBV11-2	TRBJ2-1	ASSLSLAKRGEQF
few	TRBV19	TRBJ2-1	ASSIEQVSYNEQF
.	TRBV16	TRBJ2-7	ASSQSATEQY
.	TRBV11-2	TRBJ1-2	ASSLDTSSNYGYT
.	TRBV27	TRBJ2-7	ASSLGRGYEQY
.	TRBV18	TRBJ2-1	ASSPGLDEQF
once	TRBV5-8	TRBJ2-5	ASSLGLAGQETQY
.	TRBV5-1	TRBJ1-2	ASSPAGQRHGYT
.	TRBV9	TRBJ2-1	ASSPTANRQAAYNEQF
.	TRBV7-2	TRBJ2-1	ASSKEGIGLGQF
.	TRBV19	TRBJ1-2	ASSIGDFPNYGYT
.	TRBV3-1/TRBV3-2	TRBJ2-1	ASSQKAGGICEQF
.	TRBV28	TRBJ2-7	ASSFSGGSSYEQY
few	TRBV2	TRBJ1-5	ASSLQGASNQPQH
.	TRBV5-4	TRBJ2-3	ASSWTGGDTQY
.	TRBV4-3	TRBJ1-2	ASSQDIGGSYGYT